The 32 T cell receptor beta chains in this list originate from one sample, sequenced in a study of shared T cell receptors in the human thymus. Libraries were prepared by immunoSEQ multiplex PCR; TCRdb keeps only in-frame clonotypes and omits some of them. The sample carries hundreds of thousands of clones, 75% to 80% recorded once. These data also featured in a second study, about human thymus T cells.

The material sequenced was thymocytes. The receptors come from a boy in the first two years of life with a congenital heart defect.

This clone appeared once. The rearrangement uses TRBV5-1 and TRBJ2-7; TRBD2 matches 8 bases. The CDR3 loop spans 16 amino acids. V dropped 1 base and J dropped 1; count of bases not matched to a gene: 7. Germline V gene sequence: CDR1 SGHRS, CDR2 YFSETQ. CDR3 in DNA: TGCGCCAGCAGCTTGTTTACCCTAGCGGGTTCCTACGAGCAGTACTTC. Amino acids: CASSLFTLAGSYEQYF.

The chain recombines TRBV7-3 with TRBJ2-1; the D gene is possibly TRBD2 (6 bases). Germline V gene data show CDR1 as SGHTA and CDR2 as FQGTGA. Trimming cost V 3 bases and J 8 bases, with 8 bases left between them. The CDR3 runs to 12 residues. The CDR3 DNA follows: TGTGCCAGCAGCTTCGGGAGCGATGAGCAGTTCTTC. Its protein product is CASSFGSDEQFF.

The chain recombines TRBV6-1 with TRBJ2-1; the D is unclear. Deletions cut 1 base from V and 9 bases from J, with 16 bases between. This CDR3 contains 15 residues. The germline V gene has CDR1 MNHNS and CDR2 SASEGT. The CDR3, as DNA: TGTGCCAGCAGTGAAGTGATTAGAGGTCGGTGTGAGCAGTTCTTC. It codes for CASSEVIRGRCEQFF.

The chain recombines TRBV7-9 with TRBJ2-7; TRBD2 is a possible D gene (6 bases). Germline CDR1 reads SEHNR; CDR2 reads FQNEAQ (reference sequence). V lost 4 bases and J lost 0, with 10 bases in between. The CDR3 sequence is 14 residues long. CDR3 protein: CASSCRDSSYEQYF. The CDR3, as DNA: TGTGCCAGCAGCTGTCGGGACTCCTCCTACGAGCAGTACTTC. Drawing the rest from reference TRBV7-9 and TRBJ2-7, the complete variable domain is DTGVSQNPRHKITKRGQNVTFRCDPISEHNRLYWYRQTLGQGPEFLTYFQNEAQLEKSRLLSDRFSAERPKGSFSTLEIQRTEQGDSAMYLCASSCRDSSYEQYFGPGTRLTVT.

The chain has TRBV30 and TRBJ2-7, with 14 bases that match TRBD2. The CDR3 runs 17 residues. Unmatched junction bases numbered 9, after V lost 2 bases and J lost 3 bases. From germline, CDR1 is GTSNPN and CDR2 SVGIG (reference sequence). CDR3 in DNA: TGTGCCTGGAGTACAACCGGCGGGACTAGCGGGAGCTACGAGCAGTACTTC. It yields the protein CAWSTTGGTSGSYEQYF.

This clone appeared a single time. The gene calls are TRBV7-9 and TRBJ2-3, with 8 bases identical to TRBD2. V was pared by 5 bases and J by 4 bases, with 14 bases of the junction left unmatched. The CDR3 sequence is 17 residues long. Germline CDR1 SEHNR, CDR2 FQNEAQ (reference sequence). CDR3 residues: CASSPSGRGSPPDTQYF. In DNA form, the CDR3 reads TGTGCCAGCAGCCCCAGCGGGAGAGGGTCCCCCCCAGATACGCAGTATTTT.

A single count supports this clone. The genes are TRBV7-9 and TRBJ2-7, with D unclear. The CDR3 is made up of 15 amino acids. V dropped 3 bases and J dropped 0 bases, with 12 bases sitting between them. Germline V gene data show CDR1 as SEHNR and CDR2 as FQNEAQ (reference sequence). CDR3 nucleotides: TGTGCCAGCAGCTTCGATCGGGTAAGCTCCTACGAGCAGTACTTC. Amino acids: CASSFDRVSSYEQYF.

The chain employs TRBV5-1 and TRBJ2-7; perhaps TRBD2 as D (6 bases). The ends were cut back, 7 bases at V and 0 bases at J, with 23 bases in the middle. Germline V gives CDR1 SGHRS, CDR2 YFSETQ. The CDR3 length is 17 residues. This CDR3 reads CASRRGTPSASSYEQYF. The CDR3 DNA sequence: TGCGCCAGCCGCCGGGGGACCCCTAGCGCGAGCTCCTACGAGCAGTACTTC. Full variable domain (remainder filled in from reference TRBV5-1 and TRBJ2-7): KAGVTQTPRYLIKTRGQQVTLSCSPISGHRSVSWYQQTPGQGLQFLFEYFSETQRNKGNFPGRFSGRQFSNSRSEMNVSTLELGDSALYLCASRRGTPSASSYEQYFGPGTRLTVT.

The CDR3 region is CASSVSPPQGKGEITDTQYF. DNA of the CDR3: TGTGCCAGCAGCGTAAGCCCCCCACAGGGGAAGGGTGAGATCACAGATACGCAGTATTTT. V usage is TRBV9 and J usage is TRBJ2-3, with 7 bases identical to TRBD1. Germline V CDR1 and CDR2: SGDLS, YYNGEE. The CDR3 covers 20 residues. J lost 2 bases, V lost 1 base, and 19 bases had no gene match.

This clone has just a few counts. V and J are TRBV5-4 and TRBJ2-3; D gene unclear. The CDR3 has 12 residues. V was pared by 4 bases and J by 8 bases, with 11 bases between. Per the germline V gene, CDR1 is SGHNT and CDR2 is YYREEE (reference sequence). CDR3 amino acids: CASSPAVGTQYF. The CDR3 DNA reads TGTGCCAGCAGCCCGGCGGTAGGTACGCAGTATTTT. The complete variable domain, with remaining parts taken from reference TRBV5-4 and TRBJ2-3, reads ETGVTQSPTHLIKTRGQQVTLRCSSQSGHNTVSWYQQALGQGPQFIFQYYREEENGRGNFPPRFSGLQFPNYSSELNVNALELDDSALYLCASSPAVGTQYFGPGTRLTVL.

CDR3 DNA: TGTGCCAGCAGCCCAGGGACAGCCCCCTACGAGCAGTACTTC. This gives the protein CASSPGTAPYEQYF. V and J are TRBV7-2 and TRBJ2-7; 7 nucleotides match TRBD1. Germline CDR1 reads SGHTA; CDR2 reads FQGNSA. CDR3 length: 14 amino acids. V trimming: 5 bases; J trimming: 2 bases; junction bases outside the gene matches: 6.

The chain carries TRBV9 and TRBJ1-4, with 8 positions matching TRBD1. The V gene's germline CDR1 is SGDLS and CDR2 YYNGEE. Trimming at V came to 1 base and at J to 5 bases, leaving 4 bases not matched to a gene. The CDR3 has 15 amino acids. This chain's CDR3 is CASSVNWDRNEKLFF. CDR3 sequence (DNA): TGTGCCAGCAGCGTAAATTGGGACAGGAATGAAAAACTGTTTTTT.

The chain links TRBV14 to TRBJ2-7; 8 nucleotides match TRBD2. Germline V gene lookup returns CDR1 SGHDN and CDR2 FVKESK. Germline trimming cut 4 bases from V and 5 bases from J; bases unmatched to any gene: 10. The CDR3 sequence is 15 residues long. The CDR3 DNA sequence: TGTGCCAGCAGCCCACCGGGACTAGTTTCCCACGAGCAGTACTTC. Encoded protein: CASSPPGLVSHEQYF.

The chain combines TRBV7-9 with TRBJ1-4; D might be TRBD1 (5 bases). CDR1 is SEHNR and CDR2 is FQNEAQ in the germline V gene (reference sequence). This CDR3 is built from 12 residues. Trimming shortened V by 6 bases and J by 8 bases, and 10 bases separated the two germline ends. For the CDR3, the DNA is TGTGCCAGCAGTCCCAGGGTCGAAAAACTGTTTTTT. The encoded protein is CASSPRVEKLFF.

The V and J genes are TRBV5-1 and TRBJ1-1; 9 nucleotides agree with TRBD1. CDR1 SGHRS and CDR2 YFSETQ come from the germline V gene. V gave up 5 bases and J gave up 0 bases; unmatched junction bases: 11. The CDR3 totals 17 residues. The CDR3 sequence: CASRQNPGQGMNTEAFF. The CDR3 nucleotides are TGCGCCAGCAGACAAAATCCGGGACAGGGCATGAACACTGAAGCTTTCTTT.

J is TRBJ1-2 and V is TRBV5-1; 8 positions match TRBD1. V shed 4 bases, J shed 3 bases, and the junction held 5 bases outside the gene matches. Germline V CDR1 and CDR2: SGHRS, YFSETQ. CDR3 length: 14 residues. CDR3 region: CASSADRVDYGYTF. Here the CDR3 DNA reads TGCGCCAGCAGCGCGGACAGGGTTGACTATGGCTACACCTTC.

V and J are TRBV11-3 and TRBJ2-7; 7 nucleotides agree with TRBD2. The V gene's germline CDR1 is SGHNT and CDR2 YENEEA. This CDR3 spans 14 amino acids. The V segment lost 1 base and the J segment 3 bases; nucleotides outside the gene matches: 3. The CDR3 DNA follows: TGTGCCAGCAGCTTAGCAGCGGGGAACTACGAGCAGTACTTC. Translation: CASSLAAGNYEQYF.

V usage is TRBV9 and J usage is TRBJ1-2, with 12 bases fitting TRBD1. V shed 3 bases and J 8 bases; nucleotides not matched to a gene: 11. Germline loops: CDR1 SGDLS, CDR2 YYNGEE. The CDR3 length is 16 residues. The CDR3 region has the DNA TGTGCCAGCAGCGAAGGGACAGGGGGCAACCCAGGGGGCTACACCTTC. Its protein is CASSEGTGGNPGGYTF.

The chain combines TRBV6-1 with TRBJ1-5, with D perhaps TRBD1 (6 bases). V dropped 4 bases and J dropped 7 bases, with 14 bases sitting between them. This CDR3 contains 14 residues. Per germline, CDR1 MNHNS and CDR2 SASEGT. DNA of the CDR3: TGTGCCAGCAGTGTGGGGGGGCCGGGGCAGCCCCAGCATTTT. Translating gives CASSVGGPGQPQHF.

The rearrangement uses TRBV11-2 and TRBJ2-7; a possible D gene is TRBD1 (6 bases). Trimming stripped 3 bases from V and 2 bases from J, with 20 bases between. Germline V gene sequence: CDR1 SGHAT, CDR2 FQNNGV. The length of the CDR3 is 17 residues. As DNA, the CDR3 is TGTGCCAGCAGCTTCGACAGGATCGAAGAGGGGACCTACGAGCAGTACTTC. Translating it yields CASSFDRIEEGTYEQYF. Supplemented by reference TRBV11-2 and TRBJ2-7, the full variable domain reads EAGVAQSPRYKIIEKRQSVAFWCNPISGHATLYWYQQILGQGPKLLIQFQNNGVVDDSQLPKDRFSAERLKGVDSTLKIQPAKLEDSAVYLCASSFDRIEEGTYEQYFGPGTRLTVT.

The genes are TRBV5-1 and TRBJ2-3; 8 bases agree with TRBD2. CDR1 and CDR2 from the germline V gene are SGHRS and YFSETQ. The CDR3 is 13 residues long. The V and J ends lost 5 bases and 5 bases, in that order; junction bases with no gene match: 4. CDR3: CASRREAKDTQYF. For the CDR3, the DNA is TGCGCCAGCAGGCGGGAGGCGAAAGATACGCAGTATTTT.

The chain employs TRBV19 and TRBJ2-3; D is undetermined. The ends were cut back, 7 bases at V and 2 bases at J, with 7 bases in the middle. Germline V gene lookup returns CDR1 LNHDA and CDR2 SQIVND (reference sequence). The CDR3 length is 12 residues. CDR3 amino acids: CASNSVTDTQYF. The CDR3 DNA sequence: TGTGCCAGTAATTCTGTCACAGATACGCAGTATTTT. The entire variable domain, with the rest obtained from reference TRBV19 and TRBJ2-3, is as follows: DGGITQSPKYLFRKEGQNVTLSCEQNLNHDAMYWYRQDPGQGLRLIYYSQIVNDFQKGDIAEGYSVSREKKESFPLTVTSAQKNPTAFYLCASNSVTDTQYFGPGTRLTVL.

This chain links TRBV14 with TRBJ2-5; D remains ambiguous. Germline V CDR1 and CDR2: SGHDN, FVKESK. The CDR3 totals 12 residues. Trimming pared 4 bases from V and 5 bases from J, leaving 8 bases between. CDR3 protein: CASSPFGETQYF. CDR3 in DNA: TGTGCCAGCAGCCCTTTCGGGGAGACCCAGTACTTC.

The V and J genes are TRBV4-1 and TRBJ1-2; D not certain. The V gene's germline CDR1 is MGHRA and CDR2 YSYEKL. The CDR3 consists of 13 residues. Trimming stripped 0 bases from V and 4 bases from J, with 6 bases between. In nucleotides, the CDR3 is TGCGCCAGCAGCCAAGAATTCAGCTATGGCTACACCTTC. It is translated as CASSQEFSYGYTF.

The chain links TRBV2 to TRBJ1-3, with TRBD1 identical over 8 bases. The CDR3 covers 15 residues. The V gene end was trimmed by 6 bases and the J gene end by 4 bases; junction bases not matched to a gene: 8. Germline lookup yields CDR1 SNHLY and CDR2 FYNNEI. The CDR3 loop is CASRIHRGGGNTIYF. CDR3 nucleotide sequence: TGTGCCAGCAGGATCCACAGGGGGGGAGGAAACACCATATATTTT.

J is TRBJ1-4 and V is TRBV13; D is ambiguous. Germline values: CDR1 PRHDT, CDR2 FYEKMQ (reference sequence). The V and J ends lost 6 bases and 5 bases respectively, with 13 bases between them. This CDR3 is built from 14 residues. CDR3 sequence reads: CASRKGGENEKLFF. The CDR3 DNA is TGTGCCAGCAGGAAGGGAGGTGAGAATGAAAAACTGTTTTTT.

In this sample, this clone turned up once. The chain combines TRBV7-3 with TRBJ1-5; TRBD1 might be the D (5 bases). Trimming removed 3 bases at V and 4 bases at J, with 7 bases between. This CDR3 has 13 residues. Germline assignment: CDR1 SGHTA and CDR2 FQGTGA. This chain's CDR3 is CASSLTENQPQHF. The CDR3 DNA reads as TGTGCCAGCAGCTTGACAGAGAATCAGCCCCAGCATTTT. Combining the CDR3 with reference TRBV7-3 and TRBJ1-5 gives the whole variable domain GAGVSQTPSNKVTEKGKYVELRCDPISGHTALYWYRQSLGQGPEFLIYFQGTGAADDSGLPNDRFFAVRPEGSVSTLKIQRTERGDSAVYLCASSLTENQPQHFGDGTRLSIL.

Only a few counts were recorded for this clone. The V call is TRBV9, the J call TRBJ1-1, with D unresolved. V was shortened by 0 bases and J by 0 bases, with 3 bases between the two germline ends. This CDR3 contains 13 residues. Per germline, CDR1 SGDLS and CDR2 YYNGEE. CDR3 coding DNA: TGTGCCAGCAGCGTAGCCATGAACACTGAAGCTTTCTTT. Its protein is CASSVAMNTEAFF.

The chain couples TRBV5-1 to TRBJ2-3; 13 bases are shared with TRBD2. The V gene's germline CDR1 is SGHRS and CDR2 YFSETQ. V lost 3 bases to trimming and J lost 2 bases; unmatched junction nucleotides: 6. CDR3 length: 17 residues. CDR3 coding DNA: TGCGCCAGCAGCTCCGGACTAGCGGGGGTACCCACAGATACGCAGTATTTT. It yields the protein CASSSGLAGVPTDTQYF. The variable domain in full, completed from reference TRBV5-1 and TRBJ2-3, reads KAGVTQTPRYLIKTRGQQVTLSCSPISGHRSVSWYQQTPGQGLQFLFEYFSETQRNKGNFPGRFSGRQFSNSRSEMNVSTLELGDSALYLCASSSGLAGVPTDTQYFGPGTRLTVL.

The J gene is TRBJ2-7, the V gene TRBV6-5, with TRBD2 matching over 8 bases. V gave up 0 bases and J gave up 0 bases; unmatched junction bases: 4. This CDR3 comprises 16 residues. The germline V gene encodes CDR1 MNHEY and CDR2 SVGAGI. As DNA, the CDR3 is TGTGCCAGCAGTTACTCTAGCGGGAAAAGCTCCTACGAGCAGTACTTC. Translating it yields CASSYSSGKSSYEQYF.

The J gene is TRBJ1-5, the V gene TRBV7-9; 9 nucleotides agree with TRBD1. V gave up 1 base and J gave up 0 bases; unmatched junction bases: 7. This CDR3 region has 18 residues. Germline V gives CDR1 SEHNR, CDR2 FQNEAQ (reference sequence). The CDR3 bases are TGTGCCAGCAGCTTAGAGGGGGACAGGGAAGATAGCAATCAGCCCCAGCATTTT. Translation gives CASSLEGDREDSNQPQHF.

V and J are TRBV28 and TRBJ2-6, with 7 nucleotides matching TRBD1. The CDR3 extends over 18 amino acids. V trimming: 10 bases; J trimming: 0 bases; junction bases outside the gene matches: 15. Germline V gene sequence: CDR1 MDHEN, CDR2 SYDVKM. CDR3 nucleotides: TGTGCCATAACCCCCCGGACAGGTGGAAGCTCTGGGGCCAACGTCCTGACTTTC. Its protein product is CAITPRTGGSSGANVLTF.